These 24 T cell receptor beta chains originate from one sample sequenced in a study of shared clonotypes between healthy human individuals. Profiled with immunoSEQ multiplex PCR; TCRdb holds only in-frame clones, not every one. This table has about 800,000 clones, 95% to 97% appearing once. CD45RO-negative, CCR7-positively selected cells formed the naive CD8 fraction, excluding terminally differentiated effector memory CD45RA+ cells. Material: naive CD8+ T cells sorted from blood. The receptors here all came from a man aged 25 to 40 in good health.

The chain uses TRBV7-9 and TRBJ2-7, with D perhaps matching TRBD2 (5 bases). Between the trimmed V and J ends, which lost 5 bases and 3 bases, there was a span of 14 bases. Germline lookup yields CDR1 SEHNR and CDR2 FQNEAQ (reference sequence). The CDR3 runs to 14 residues. This chain's CDR3 is CASSGRDNVYEQYF. The CDR3 bases are TGTGCCAGCAGCGGCCGGGATAATGTCTACGAGCAGTACTTC.

The V and J genes are TRBV20-1 and TRBJ2-7; the D is unclear. The V and J ends lost 6 bases and 4 bases respectively, with 10 bases between them. Germline lookup yields CDR1 DFQATT and CDR2 SNEGSKA (reference sequence). The CDR3 has 11 amino acids. In DNA, the CDR3 is TGCAGTGCAAAGAGAGAATACGAGCAGTACTTC. It specifies CSAKREYEQYF.

The gene calls are TRBV27 and TRBJ2-1; D not resolved. In germline, CDR1 is MNHEY, CDR2 SMNVEV (reference sequence). The CDR3 covers 11 residues. V lost 8 bases, J lost 4 bases, and 6 bases lay in between. CDR3 coding DNA: TGTGCCAGCGGCATTTACAATGAGCAGTTCTTC. It translates to CASGIYNEQFF.

The rearrangement uses TRBV28 and TRBJ2-7, with 7 positions matching TRBD1. The J segment lost 3 bases and the V segment lost 4 bases, leaving 21 bases of the junction unmatched. There are 19 residues in the CDR3. The germline gives CDR1 MDHEN, CDR2 SYDVKM. The CDR3 coding sequence is TGTGCCAGCAGTTCCCTCGTAACAGGGGAACTAATACCCCACTACGAGCAGTACTTC. Protein: CASSSLVTGELIPHYEQYF.

CDR3 amino acids: CASSHNIGLNTEAFF. CDR3 nucleotides: TGCGCCAGCAGCCATAATATCGGGTTGAACACTGAAGCTTTCTTT. This sequence joins TRBV10-1 and TRBJ1-1; no clear D gene. Trimming left V 6 bases short and J 0 bases short, with 14 bases between. This CDR3 region has 15 residues. CDR1 is WNHNN and CDR2 is SYGVQD in the germline V gene (reference sequence).

The chain combines TRBV19 with TRBJ2-2; D unresolved. In germline, CDR1 is LNHDA, CDR2 SQIVND (reference sequence). The V end was cut by 1 base, the J end by 2 bases, with 5 bases between. This CDR3 is built from 14 residues. The CDR3 here is CASSIVYNTGELFF. The CDR3 bases are TGTGCCAGTAGTATAGTATACAACACCGGGGAGCTGTTTTTT.

This chain links TRBV5-1 with TRBJ1-3; D unclear. The CDR3 spans 16 residues. Germline V gene data show CDR1 as SGHRS and CDR2 as YFSETQ. The V end lost 3 bases, the J end lost 0 bases, and 13 bases lay between the germline ends. The CDR3 reads CASSSAGRNSGNTIYF. CDR3 in DNA: TGCGCCAGCAGCTCAGCCGGAAGAAACTCTGGAAACACCATATATTTT.

The chain recombines TRBV11-1 with TRBJ2-7; TRBD2 aligns across 9 bases. Germline CDR1 is SGHAT and CDR2 is FQDESV (reference sequence). The CDR3 has 14 amino acids. After removal of 4 bases from V and 3 bases from J, the junction contained 4 bases not matched to a gene. The chain's CDR3 is CASSSSGISYEQYF. The CDR3, as DNA: TGTGCCAGCAGCTCTAGCGGGATTAGCTACGAGCAGTACTTC.

The CDR3 loop reads CASSSTDTGPYEQYF. CDR3 sequence (DNA): TGTGCCAGCTCATCAACAGACACAGGCCCCTACGAGCAGTACTTC. The chain recombines TRBV18 with TRBJ2-7; the D gene is possibly TRBD1 (5 bases). This CDR3 region has 15 residues. V was cut by 5 bases and J by 2 bases, with 16 bases left in between. Germline V gene sequence: CDR1 KGHSH, CDR2 LQKENI.

The chain combines TRBV7-2 with TRBJ2-3; perhaps TRBD2 as D (6 bases). The CDR3 runs to 14 residues. Trimming removed 5 bases at V and 4 bases at J, with 13 bases between. Germline CDR1 reads SGHTA; CDR2 reads FQGNSA. CDR3 nucleotides: TGTGCCAGCAGCCTTTGGGCGGGACCAGATACGCAGTATTTT. Its protein is CASSLWAGPDTQYF.

Only one count was recorded for this clone. The V call is TRBV19, the J call TRBJ1-5; maybe TRBD1 (5 bases). V lost 6 bases, J lost 3 bases, and 9 bases lay in between. The germline gives CDR1 LNHDA, CDR2 SQIVND (reference sequence). This CDR3 has 13 residues. CDR3 sequence reads: CASSPGLNQPQHF. As DNA, the CDR3 is TGTGCCAGTAGCCCGGGACTCAATCAGCCCCAGCATTTT.

This chain links TRBV28 with TRBJ2-7; 7 nucleotides line up with TRBD1. The V gene end was trimmed by 2 bases and the J gene end by 0 bases; junction bases not matched to a gene: 4. The germline V gene has CDR1 MDHEN and CDR2 SYDVKM. This CDR3 is 15 amino acids long. The chain's CDR3 is CASSLKTGFSYEQYF. For the CDR3, the DNA is TGTGCCAGCAGTTTAAAGACAGGGTTCTCCTACGAGCAGTACTTC.

On this clone itself: Other DNA sequences from this sample encode an identical CDR3 as well. CDR3 sequence reads: CASSENGQGRFDEQYF. The DNA for the CDR3 is TGTGCCAGCAGCGAAAACGGACAGGGAAGATTCGACGAGCAGTACTTC. The J gene is TRBJ2-5, the V gene TRBV21-1; TRBD1, the D gene given by the table, was not confirmed from the DNA. The J call may be wrong; the DNA end is better matched by TRBJ2-7. TRBV21-1 is labeled a pseudogene. The CDR3 loop spans 16 amino acids.

The chain employs TRBV27 and TRBJ2-2, with a tentative D call TRBD1 (6 bases). This CDR3 region has 16 residues. Germline V gives CDR1 MNHEY, CDR2 SMNVEV (reference sequence). V was cut by 1 base and J by 3 bases, with 12 bases left in between. CDR3 coding DNA: TGTGCCAGCAGTTTATGGGGGCTCGGGGACACCGGGGAGCTGTTTTTT. Protein: CASSLWGLGDTGELFF.

This chain uses TRBV6-5 with TRBJ2-7; D may be TRBD2 (6 bases). The CDR3 sequence is 13 residues long. CDR1 and CDR2 (germline): MNHEY, SVGAGI. Trimming shortened V by 7 bases and J by 0 bases, and 10 bases separated the two germline ends. This CDR3 is CASTFGSSYEQYF. As DNA, the CDR3 is TGTGCCAGCACCTTCGGGAGCTCCTACGAGCAGTACTTC.

This rearrangement joins TRBV19 to TRBJ2-1; no clear D. The CDR3 is 13 residues long. V was pared by 5 bases and J by 5 bases, with 10 bases between. Germline V lookup: CDR1 LNHDA, CDR2 SQIVND (reference sequence). In DNA, the CDR3 is TGTGCCAGTAGTCATGTAGGAAACAATGAGCAGTTCTTC. Translation: CASSHVGNNEQFF. The full variable domain, with the rest looked up from reference TRBV19 and TRBJ2-1, is DGGITQSPKYLFRKEGQNVTLSCEQNLNHDAMYWYRQDPGQGLRLIYYSQIVNDFQKGDIAEGYSVSREKKESFPLTVTSAQKNPTAFYLCASSHVGNNEQFFGPGTRLTVL.

This chain links TRBV11-1 with TRBJ2-3, with TRBD1 matching over 8 bases. This CDR3 is 16 amino acids long. J lost 10 bases, V lost 0 bases, and 12 bases had no gene match. Germline-derived CDR1 and CDR2 are SGHAT and FQDESV (reference sequence). CDR3 residues: CASSLAGTGTGWAQYF. The CDR3 DNA follows: TGTGCCAGCAGCTTAGCCGGGACAGGAACCGGGTGGGCGCAGTATTTT.

The chain combines TRBV28 with TRBJ1-5, with D uncertain. From germline, CDR1 is MDHEN and CDR2 SYDVKM. V gave up 2 bases and J gave up 3 bases, with 11 bases separating them. The CDR3 runs to 15 residues. The CDR3 DNA reads TGTGCCAGCAGTTTAGGGCAGGCGATCAATCAGCCCCAGCATTTT. It specifies CASSLGQAINQPQHF.

V usage is TRBV7-9 and J usage is TRBJ2-6, with D perhaps given as TRBD1 or TRBD2 (5 bases each). The CDR3 has 17 residues. Germline lookup yields CDR1 SEHNR and CDR2 FQNEAQ (reference sequence). Trimming took off 5 bases at V and 0 bases at J, with 14 bases between the two ends. The CDR3 DNA reads as TGTGCCAGCAGCAGCCCCTTTGGGACCTCTGGGGCCAACGTCCTGACTTTC. This encodes CASSSPFGTSGANVLTF. Supplemented by reference TRBV7-9 and TRBJ2-6, the full variable domain reads DTGVSQNPRHKITKRGQNVTFRCDPISEHNRLYWYRQTLGQGPEFLTYFQNEAQLEKSRLLSDRFSAERPKGSFSTLEIQRTEQGDSAMYLCASSSPFGTSGANVLTFGAGSRLTVL.

V is TRBV6-4 and J is TRBJ2-2, with 8 bases lining up with TRBD2. Germline lookup yields CDR1 MRHNA and CDR2 SNTAGT. With V trimmed by 0 bases and J by 5 bases, 17 bases remained unmatched. The CDR3 totals 20 residues. In DNA form, the CDR3 reads TGTGCCAGCAGTGACTCGTTCAGGGTCTTAGCGGGATCTGGGACCGGGGAGCTGTTTTTT. Residues: CASSDSFRVLAGSGTGELFF.

V usage is TRBV7-9 and J usage is TRBJ2-7; weak D call: TRBD2 (6 bases). CDR1 and CDR2 from the germline V gene are SEHNR and FQNEAQ (reference sequence). The CDR3 is made up of 13 amino acids. V dropped 1 base and J dropped 4 bases, with 8 bases sitting between them. The CDR3 nucleotides are TGTGCCAGCAGCTTAGTAGGAGGGTACGAGCAGTACTTC. Its protein is CASSLVGGYEQYF. The full variable domain, its missing parts supplied by reference TRBV7-9 and TRBJ2-7, is DTGVSQNPRHKITKRGQNVTFRCDPISEHNRLYWYRQTLGQGPEFLTYFQNEAQLEKSRLLSDRFSAERPKGSFSTLEIQRTEQGDSAMYLCASSLVGGYEQYFGPGTRLTVT.

The chain couples TRBV4-1 to TRBJ2-5; TRBD1 matches at 7 bases. CDR1 and CDR2 from the germline V gene are MGHRA and YSYEKL. This CDR3 comprises 16 residues. V gave up 0 bases and J gave up 4 bases; unmatched junction bases: 8. The CDR3 DNA is TGCGCCAGCAGCCAAGATTTCAGGGGGTCGGGAGAGACCCAGTACTTC. Translated, it gives CASSQDFRGSGETQYF.

The genes are TRBV25-1 and TRBJ1-4, with TRBD1 matching 9 bases. There are 16 residues in the CDR3. CDR1 is MGHDK, CDR2 SYGVNS, per germline. Germline trimming cut 4 bases from V and 2 bases from J; bases unmatched to any gene: 5. The CDR3 spells CASSGHRGLTNEKLFF. Here the CDR3 DNA reads TGTGCCAGCAGTGGCCACAGGGGGCTCACTAATGAAAAACTGTTTTTT.

V is TRBV11-2 and J is TRBJ2-1; D not resolved. Germline CDR1 reads SGHAT; CDR2 reads FQNNGV. This CDR3 is built from 11 residues. The V and J ends lost 5 bases and 7 bases respectively, with 6 bases between them. Here the CDR3 DNA reads TGTGCCAGCAGCCATTTAAATGAGCAGTTCTTC. Translated, it gives CASSHLNEQFF.